Following are 5 T cell receptor beta chains from one sample sequenced in a study of T cells after yellow fever vaccination. TCRdb called the 5' RACE reads again in MiXCR, with one record for every CDR3 protein. The table lists about 320,000 distinct CDR3 sequences, around 4.3% of them singletons. Sample: PBMCs, taken 15 days after the yellow fever booster vaccination. The receptors derive from a man aged 18 to 29 who received the YFV17D yellow fever vaccine.

The sample holds many counts of this clonotype. The chain links TRBV9 to TRBJ1-1, with 7 nucleotides matching TRBD1. The trim removed 2 bases at V and 2 bases at J, leaving 18 bases unmatched. Germline CDR1 reads SGDLS; CDR2 reads YYNGEE. The CDR3 consists of 19 residues. DNA for the CDR3: TGTGCCAGCAGCGTGGGAACCTACGGGACAGCCTCTAGTAACACTGAAGCTTTCTTT. Its translation: CASSVGTYGTASSNTEAFF.

In its sample, this clonotype was seen a few times. This rearrangement joins TRBV7-3 to TRBJ2-7; the D is unclear. CDR3 length: 16 residues. Germline values: CDR1 SGHTA, CDR2 FQGTGA. Trimming shortened V by 6 bases and J by 4 bases, and 22 bases separated the two germline ends. The CDR3 spells CASSTRDSNPRYEQYV. In nucleotides, the CDR3 is TGTGCCAGCAGTACCCGAGACTCCAACCCTCGATACGAGCAGTACGTC.

On this clonotype: Being one base from a much bigger clone, this may be a read error. This chain connects TRBV5-1 to TRBJ1-3, with D hard to call. The CDR3 totals 14 residues. Germline lookup yields CDR1 SGHRS and CDR2 YFSETQ. CDR3 coding DNA: TGCGCCAGCAGCGACGGTAGCTCTGGATACACCATATATTTT. Its protein product is CASSDGSSGYTIYF.

This clonotype was observed many times. V gene TRBV28 combines with J gene TRBJ2-1; 12 bases align to TRBD2. CDR3 length: 19 amino acids. The V gene's germline CDR1 is MDHEN and CDR2 SYDVKM. V dropped 3 bases and J dropped 1; count of bases not matched to a gene: 10. The CDR3 coding sequence is TGTGCCAGCAGTTTTTTGGAACTAGCGGGGGGAACGTCCTACAATGAGCAGTTCTTC. It translates to CASSFLELAGGTSYNEQFF.

This chain joins TRBV18 and TRBJ1-4; TRBD1 matches at 9 bases. The junction had 4 bases not matched to a gene; V was cut back by 3 bases and J by 11 bases. This CDR3 has 13 amino acids. Germline CDR1 and CDR2: KGHSH and LQKENI. DNA for the CDR3: TGTGCCAGCTCACCGGGACAGGGATTCAAACTGTTTTTT. It encodes CASSPGQGFKLFF.